This T cell receptor beta chain was obtained from a study of blood T cell repertoires in COVID-19. Study-wide background: The United States, Italy and Spain were the sources of the acute and convalescent COVID-19 samples. The cDNA or gDNA used as material had been derived from T cells, B-cell-depleted T cells, or PBMCs.

The assay was immunoSEQ multiplex PCR, and TCRdb's table has in-frame clones only and misses some. The repertoire holds 150,000 to 200,000 clones, with more than 80% as singletons. The V gene's germline CDR1 is SGHRS and CDR2 YFSETQ. The CDR3 is 15 residues long. The V and J ends lost 0 bases and 9 bases, in that order; junction bases with no gene match: 11. Sequencing used PBMCs or T cells enriched from blood (not recorded which). The rearrangement links TRBV5-1 to TRBJ2-5; 7 bases match TRBD1. The receptor's source is a man in his fifties or sixties who had recovered from COVID-19. The chain's CDR3 is CASSLETGRLTAQYF. CDR3 in DNA: TGCGCCAGCAGCTTGGAGACAGGGCGTTTGACGGCCCAGTACTTC. The variable domain in full, completed from reference TRBV5-1 and TRBJ2-5, reads KAGVTQTPRYLIKTRGQQVTLSCSPISGHRSVSWYQQTPGQGLQFLFEYFSETQRNKGNFPGRFSGRQFSNSRSEMNVSTLELGDSALYLCASSLETGRLTAQYFGPGTRLLVL.